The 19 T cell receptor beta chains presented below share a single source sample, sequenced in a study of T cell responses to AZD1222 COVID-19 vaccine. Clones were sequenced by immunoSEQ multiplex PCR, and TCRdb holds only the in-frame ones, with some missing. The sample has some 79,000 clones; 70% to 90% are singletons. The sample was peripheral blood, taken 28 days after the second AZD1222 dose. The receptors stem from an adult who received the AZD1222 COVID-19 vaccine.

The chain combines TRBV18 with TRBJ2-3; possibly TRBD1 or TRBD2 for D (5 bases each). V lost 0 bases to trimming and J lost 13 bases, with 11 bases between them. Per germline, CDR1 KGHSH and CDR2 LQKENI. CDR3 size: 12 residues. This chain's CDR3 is CASSPPSGRKYF. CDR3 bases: TGTGCCAGCTCACCACCGTCGGGACGAAAGTATTTT.

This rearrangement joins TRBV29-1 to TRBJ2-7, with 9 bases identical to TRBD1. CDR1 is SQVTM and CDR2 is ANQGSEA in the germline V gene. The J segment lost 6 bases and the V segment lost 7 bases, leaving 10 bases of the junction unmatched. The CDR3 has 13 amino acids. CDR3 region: CSATGTGKGEQYF. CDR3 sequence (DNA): TGCAGCGCGACCGGGACAGGGAAAGGCGAGCAGTACTTC.

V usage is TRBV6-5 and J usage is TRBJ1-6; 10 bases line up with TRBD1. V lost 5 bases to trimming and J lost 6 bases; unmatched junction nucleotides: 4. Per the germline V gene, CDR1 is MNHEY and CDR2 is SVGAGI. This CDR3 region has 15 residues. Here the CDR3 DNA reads TGTGCCAGCAGTCTCCGGGACAGGGGTAATTCACCCCTCCACTTT. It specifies CASSLRDRGNSPLHF.

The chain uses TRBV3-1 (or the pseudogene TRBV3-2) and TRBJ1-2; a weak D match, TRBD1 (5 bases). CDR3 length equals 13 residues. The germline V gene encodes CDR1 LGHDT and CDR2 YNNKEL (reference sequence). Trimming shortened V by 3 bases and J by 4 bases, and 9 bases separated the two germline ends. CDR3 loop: CASSHGTVYGYTF. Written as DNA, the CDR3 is TGTGCCAGCAGCCATGGGACGGTCTATGGCTACACCTTC.

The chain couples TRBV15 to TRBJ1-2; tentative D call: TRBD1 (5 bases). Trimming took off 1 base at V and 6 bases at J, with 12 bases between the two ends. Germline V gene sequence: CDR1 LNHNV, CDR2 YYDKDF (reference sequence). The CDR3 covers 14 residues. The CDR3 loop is CATSRGGGEDGYTF. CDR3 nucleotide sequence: TGTGCCACCAGCAGAGGGGGAGGGGAAGATGGCTACACCTTC.

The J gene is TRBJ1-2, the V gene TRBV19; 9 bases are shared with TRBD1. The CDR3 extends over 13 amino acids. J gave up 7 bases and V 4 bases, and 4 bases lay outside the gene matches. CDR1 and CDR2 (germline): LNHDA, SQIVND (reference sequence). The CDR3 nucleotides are TGTGCCAGTAGTACCCGGGACAGGGCTGGCTACACCTTC. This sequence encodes CASSTRDRAGYTF.

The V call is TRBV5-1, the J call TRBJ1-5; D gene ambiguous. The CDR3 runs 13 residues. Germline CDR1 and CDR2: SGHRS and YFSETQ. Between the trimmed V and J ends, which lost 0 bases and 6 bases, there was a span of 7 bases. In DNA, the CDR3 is TGCGCCAGCAGCTTGGATGTGGGTCAGCCCCAGCATTTT. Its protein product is CASSLDVGQPQHF.

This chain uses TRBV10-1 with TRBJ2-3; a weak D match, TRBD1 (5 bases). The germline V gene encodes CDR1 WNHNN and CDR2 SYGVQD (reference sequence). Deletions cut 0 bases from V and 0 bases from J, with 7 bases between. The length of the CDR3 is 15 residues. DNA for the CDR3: TGCGCCAGCAGTGAGTCCAGGACAAGCACAGATACGCAGTATTTT. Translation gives CASSESRTSTDTQYF.

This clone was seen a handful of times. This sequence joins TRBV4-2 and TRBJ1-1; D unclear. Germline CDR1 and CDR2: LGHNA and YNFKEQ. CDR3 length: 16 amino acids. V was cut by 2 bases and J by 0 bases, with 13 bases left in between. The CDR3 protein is CASSQLPASMNTEAFF. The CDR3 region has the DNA TGTGCCAGCAGCCAACTTCCCGCAAGCATGAACACTGAAGCTTTCTTT.

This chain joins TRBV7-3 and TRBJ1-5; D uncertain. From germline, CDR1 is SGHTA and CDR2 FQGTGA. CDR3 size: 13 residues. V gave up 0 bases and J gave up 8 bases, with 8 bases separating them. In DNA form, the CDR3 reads TGTGCCAGCAGCTTAACACCGACCGAGCCCCAGCATTTT. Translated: CASSLTPTEPQHF.

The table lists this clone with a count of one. Here the CDR3 reads CASSQVAGGHRDTQYF. As DNA, the CDR3 is TGTGCCAGCAGCCAAGTAGCGGGGGGGCATAGAGATACGCAGTATTTT. The chain employs TRBV4-2 and TRBJ2-3; TRBD2 matches 11 bases. This CDR3 is built from 16 residues. V gave up 1 base and J gave up 5 bases; unmatched junction bases: 5. Germline CDR1 LGHNA, CDR2 YNFKEQ.

The CDR3 is CASSLAAGQGADAFF. CDR3 in DNA: TGCGCCAGCAGCTTGGCGGCGGGACAGGGGGCCGACGCTTTCTTT. The chain joins TRBV5-1 to TRBJ1-1; 12 positions agree with TRBD1. CDR3 size: 15 residues. V was pared by 0 bases and J by 11 bases, with 8 bases of the junction left unmatched. Per the germline V gene, CDR1 is SGHRS and CDR2 is YFSETQ.

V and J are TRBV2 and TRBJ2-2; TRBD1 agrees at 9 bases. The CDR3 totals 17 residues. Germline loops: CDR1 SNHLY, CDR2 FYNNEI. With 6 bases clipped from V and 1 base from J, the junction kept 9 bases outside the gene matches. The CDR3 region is CASRDRTGALNTGELFF. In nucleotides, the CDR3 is TGTGCCAGCAGGGACCGGACAGGGGCCCTGAACACCGGGGAGCTGTTTTTT.

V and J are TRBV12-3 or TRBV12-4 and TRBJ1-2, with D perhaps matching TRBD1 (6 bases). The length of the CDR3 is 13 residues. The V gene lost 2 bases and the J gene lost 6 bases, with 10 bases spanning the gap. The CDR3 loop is CASSLWGADGYTF. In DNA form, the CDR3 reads TGTGCCAGCAGTTTATGGGGGGCCGATGGCTACACCTTC.

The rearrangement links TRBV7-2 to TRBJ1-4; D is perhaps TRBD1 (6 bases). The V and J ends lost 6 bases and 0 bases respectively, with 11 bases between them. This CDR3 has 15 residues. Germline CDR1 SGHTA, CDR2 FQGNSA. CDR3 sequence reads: CASSFQGTTNEKLFF. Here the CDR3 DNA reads TGTGCCAGCAGTTTCCAGGGGACAACTAATGAAAAACTGTTTTTT.

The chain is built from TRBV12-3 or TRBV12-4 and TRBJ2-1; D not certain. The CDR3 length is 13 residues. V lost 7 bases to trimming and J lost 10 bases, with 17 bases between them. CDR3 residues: CASTHQHLEEQFF. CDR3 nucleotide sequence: TGTGCCAGCACCCATCAGCACCTGGAAGAGCAGTTCTTC.

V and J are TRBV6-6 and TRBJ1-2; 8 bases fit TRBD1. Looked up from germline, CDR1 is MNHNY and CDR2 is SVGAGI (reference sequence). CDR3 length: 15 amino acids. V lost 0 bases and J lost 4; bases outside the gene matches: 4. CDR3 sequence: CASSYSGQGIYGYTF. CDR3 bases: TGTGCCAGCAGTTACTCAGGACAGGGTATCTATGGCTACACCTTC.

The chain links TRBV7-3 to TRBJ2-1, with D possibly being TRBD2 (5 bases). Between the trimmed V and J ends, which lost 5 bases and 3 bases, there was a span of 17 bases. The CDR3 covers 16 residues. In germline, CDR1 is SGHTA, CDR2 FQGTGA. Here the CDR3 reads CASSPQRALVYNEQFF. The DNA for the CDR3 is TGTGCCAGCAGCCCACAGAGGGCCTTAGTCTACAATGAGCAGTTCTTC.

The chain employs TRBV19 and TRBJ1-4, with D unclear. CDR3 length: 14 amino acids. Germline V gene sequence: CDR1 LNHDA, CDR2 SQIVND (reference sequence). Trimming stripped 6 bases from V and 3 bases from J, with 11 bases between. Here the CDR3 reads CASRSHTANEKLFF. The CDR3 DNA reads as TGTGCCAGTAGGAGCCATACAGCTAATGAAAAACTGTTTTTT.